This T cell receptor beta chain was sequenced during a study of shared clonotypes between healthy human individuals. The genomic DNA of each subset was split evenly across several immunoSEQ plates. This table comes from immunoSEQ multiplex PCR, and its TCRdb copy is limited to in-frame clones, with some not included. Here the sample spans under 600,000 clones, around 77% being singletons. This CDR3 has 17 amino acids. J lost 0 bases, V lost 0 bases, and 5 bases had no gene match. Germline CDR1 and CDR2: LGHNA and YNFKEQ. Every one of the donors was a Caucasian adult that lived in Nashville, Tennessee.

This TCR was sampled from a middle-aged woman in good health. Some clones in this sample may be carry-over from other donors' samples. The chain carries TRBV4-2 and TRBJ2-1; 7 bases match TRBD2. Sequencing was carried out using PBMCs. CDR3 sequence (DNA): TGTGCCAGCAGCCAAGAAGAGGGCGGGAGCTCCTACAATGAGCAGTTCTTC. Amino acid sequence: CASSQEEGGSSYNEQFF.